This T cell receptor beta chain is drawn from a study of blood T cells in healthy people across ages. Study-wide results and caveats: Diversity of TCR beta per million T cells declined in a roughly linear way with age. Among long-lived donors, naive CD4+ cells were more numerous and diversity higher than in aged donors. The authors considered diversity estimates from one million T cells to be underestimates.

This CDR3 region has 14 residues. The junction had 6 bases not matched to a gene; V was cut back by 7 bases and J by 5 bases. Germline CDR1 is SGHTA and CDR2 is FQGNSA. This clonotype came up a few times. Its specificity is unknown. A sample-barcoded 5' primer and a J-beta primer mix were used in a second PCR of roughly 6 to 11 cycles. TCRdb processed the 5' RACE reads anew with MiXCR; each CDR3 protein has one entry. Here the sample spans 1.5 million to 2 million distinct CDR3 sequences, around half being singletons. This clonotype was sampled from a woman in her thirties or forties in good health. V and J are TRBV7-2 and TRBJ2-4; 9 positions match TRBD1. The sample taken for sequencing was blood. DNA of the CDR3: TGTGCCAGCACCGAGGGACAGGGCGAAAACATTCAGTACTTC. Translation gives CASTEGQGENIQYF.